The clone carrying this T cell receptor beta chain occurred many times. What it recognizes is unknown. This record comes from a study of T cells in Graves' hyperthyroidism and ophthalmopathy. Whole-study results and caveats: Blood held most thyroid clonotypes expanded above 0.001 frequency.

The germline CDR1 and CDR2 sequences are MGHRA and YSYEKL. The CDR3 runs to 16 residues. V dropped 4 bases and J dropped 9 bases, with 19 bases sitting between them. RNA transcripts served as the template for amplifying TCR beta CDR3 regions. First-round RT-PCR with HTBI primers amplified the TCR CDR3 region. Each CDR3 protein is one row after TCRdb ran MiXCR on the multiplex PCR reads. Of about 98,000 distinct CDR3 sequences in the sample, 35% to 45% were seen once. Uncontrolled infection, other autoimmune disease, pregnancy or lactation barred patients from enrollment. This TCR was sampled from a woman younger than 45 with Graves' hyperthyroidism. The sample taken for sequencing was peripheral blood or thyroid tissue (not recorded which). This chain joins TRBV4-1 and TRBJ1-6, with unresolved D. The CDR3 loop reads CASSRAVFLPGSPLHF. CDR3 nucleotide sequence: TGCGCCAGCAGCCGCGCCGTATTCCTACCGGGTTCACCCCTCCACTTT.